The clone carrying this TCR beta chain was seen once. Its antigen is not identified. The data belong to a study of T cell responses to AZD1222 COVID-19 vaccine. TCRdb keeps only in-frame clones here, not all; method: immunoSEQ multiplex PCR. This sample has under 55,000 clones, with 84% found just once. Germline-derived CDR1 and CDR2 are KGHSH and LQKENI. CDR3 length: 18 residues. V lost 0 bases to trimming and J lost 2 bases; unmatched junction nucleotides: 10. Study outcomes and limitations: The donors showed a predominance of white British ancestry and of females, with possible underestimation of clonal diversity.

The V and J genes are TRBV18 and TRBJ2-7, with 10 positions matching TRBD1. The sequences come from peripheral blood, collected on day 0 of AZD1222 vaccination. The sequence came from an adult in good health. The CDR3 region has the DNA TGTGCCAGCTCACCACCGCGTACAGGAGGACAGGGGGCCTACGAGCAGTACTTC. Protein: CASSPPRTGGQGAYEQYF.